A single sample gave rise to the 27 T cell receptor beta chains below, sequenced in a study of patients and donors after allogeneic stem cell transplantation. One entry per CDR3 protein, called by TCRdb with MiXCR from the RT-PCR reads. Here the sample spans 24,000 or so distinct CDR3 sequences, around 31% being singletons. Source material: blood, either unsorted or a sorted T cell fraction (not recorded which). Receptors originate from a human donor who was either an allogeneic HSCT recipient or a stem cell or donor lymphocyte infusion donor (not recorded which). It is not recorded whose cells these are; they may come from a transplant donor.

To note about this clonotype: At one boundary the junction diverges from the germline segment, which might be a read error. The V and J genes are TRBV30 and TRBJ1-1; D is ambiguous. Per germline, CDR1 GTSNPN and CDR2 SVGIG (reference sequence). The CDR3 runs to 10 residues. CDR3 in amino acids: CAWSVGETFF. The CDR3 region has the DNA TGTGCCTGGAGTGTAGGTGAAACTTTCTTT.

This chain links TRBV30 with TRBJ2-2; possible D gene TRBD2, 6 bases. The CDR3 consists of 13 residues. V was clipped by 4 bases and J by 2 bases, with 8 bases between them. Per germline, CDR1 GTSNPN and CDR2 SVGIG (reference sequence). The CDR3 DNA is TGTGCCTGGATGCGGGGTAACACCGGGGAGCTGTTTTTT. Translation: CAWMRGNTGELFF.

This clonotype was found a few times. The chain combines TRBV15 with TRBJ1-4, with TRBD1 as a possible D gene (5 bases). Looked up from germline, CDR1 is LNHNV and CDR2 is YYDKDF (reference sequence). The V and J ends lost 3 bases and 6 bases respectively, with 11 bases between them. The CDR3 consists of 14 residues. The CDR3 sequence: CATSRDIADEKLFF. Written as DNA, the CDR3 is TGTGCCACCAGCAGGGACATTGCGGATGAAAAACTGTTTTTT.

This clonotype has more than one count but fewer than ten. The chain joins TRBV11-1 to TRBJ2-3; D uncertain. V shed 5 bases and J shed 2 bases, with 8 bases lying between them. The germline gives CDR1 SGHAT, CDR2 FQDESV (reference sequence). The CDR3 is 13 residues long. DNA for the CDR3: TGTGCCAGCAGCCGAAACCCCACAGATACGCAGTATTTT. Protein: CASSRNPTDTQYF. Together with reference TRBV11-1 and TRBJ2-3, the CDR3 gives the full variable domain: EAEVAQSPRYKITEKSQAVAFWCDPISGHATLYWYRQILGQGPELLVQFQDESVVDDSQLPKDRFSAERLKGVDSTLKIQPAELGDSAMYLCASSRNPTDTQYFGPGTRLTVL.

The sample holds many counts of this clonotype. This sequence joins TRBV6-5 and TRBJ1-1; the match to TRBD1 covers 8 bases. V trimming: 6 bases; J trimming: 2 bases; junction bases outside the gene matches: 5. This CDR3 has 14 residues. Germline CDR1 is MNHEY and CDR2 is SVGAGI. The DNA of the CDR3 is TGTGCCAGCAGAATGACAGGGGACAACACTGAAGCTTTCTTT. It is translated as CASRMTGDNTEAFF.

This clonotype was picked up a small number of times. This rearrangement joins TRBV5-1 to TRBJ1-5, with a possible D match to TRBD1 (5 bases). Germline CDR1 SGHRS, CDR2 YFSETQ. Trimming left V 2 bases short and J 5 bases short, with 11 bases between. CDR3 size: 14 residues. CDR3 residues: CASSFRGGDQPQHF. DNA for the CDR3: TGCGCCAGCAGCTTCCGTGGGGGGGATCAGCCCCAGCATTTT.

The genes are TRBV29-1 and TRBJ2-7; 9 nucleotides match TRBD1. CDR1 is SQVTM and CDR2 is ANQGSEA in the germline V gene. Trimming took 6 bases from V and 5 from J; bases not matched to a gene: 5. The CDR3 contains 12 residues. The CDR3 reads CSVGQGENEQYF. The CDR3 coding sequence is TGCAGCGTGGGACAGGGCGAGAACGAGCAGTACTTC.

This clonotype was observed a few times. This sequence joins TRBV11-2 and TRBJ1-5; no clear D gene. Deletions cut 4 bases from V and 3 bases from J, with 13 bases between. CDR1 is SGHAT and CDR2 is FQNNGV in the germline V gene. CDR3 length: 15 amino acids. The CDR3: CASSSGLSDNQPQHF. The CDR3 region has the DNA TGTGCCAGCAGCTCCGGGCTCTCCGACAATCAGCCCCAGCATTTT.

This clonotype has a handful of counts. The chain joins TRBV28 to TRBJ1-1; 7 nucleotides agree with TRBD1. This CDR3 is built from 16 residues. CDR1 is MDHEN, CDR2 SYDVKM, per germline. Losses at the gene ends were 6 bases for V and 3 bases for J; bases not matched to a gene: 13. DNA of the CDR3: TGTGCCAGCAGACCGGGACAGTTAAGGAAGTACACTGAAGCTTTCTTT. Translated: CASRPGQLRKYTEAFF.

The chain has TRBV20-1 and TRBJ2-7; the match to TRBD1 covers 9 bases. Germline CDR1 is DFQATT and CDR2 is SNEGSKA (reference sequence). V was clipped by 2 bases and J by 4 bases; unmatched bases: 6. The CDR3 spans 14 residues. CDR3 coding DNA: TGCAGTGCTAGAACCCCGGGACAGGGTTACGAGCAGTACGTC. It encodes CSARTPGQGYEQYV.

This clonotype occurred many times. The chain is built from TRBV20-1 and TRBJ1-1; 7 nucleotides match TRBD1. V trimming: 0 bases; J trimming: 1 base; junction bases outside the gene matches: 5. Germline CDR1 and CDR2: DFQATT and SNEGSKA (reference sequence). CDR3 length: 15 residues. CDR3 nucleotide sequence: TGCAGTGCTAGAGATGGAGGGGGCACGAACACTGAAGCTTTCTTT. Translated, it gives CSARDGGGTNTEAFF.

The chain carries TRBV28 and TRBJ1-3, with 9 bases that match TRBD1. The CDR3 is 16 residues long. V lost 5 bases and J lost 4; bases outside the gene matches: 9. Germline CDR1 MDHEN, CDR2 SYDVKM. The CDR3 coding sequence is TGTGCCAGCAGTATTCGGGACAGGGCGAGAGGAAACACCATATATTTT. Amino acid sequence: CASSIRDRARGNTIYF.

This chain joins TRBV5-1 and TRBJ2-2; D unclear. The ends were cut back, 0 bases at V and 2 bases at J, with 5 bases in the middle. The germline V gene encodes CDR1 SGHRS and CDR2 YFSETQ. The CDR3 loop spans 14 amino acids. CDR3 protein: CASSLERNTGELFF. DNA of the CDR3: TGCGCCAGCAGCTTGGAGAGAAACACCGGGGAGCTGTTTTTT.

This chain connects TRBV7-2 to TRBJ2-7; D is unclear. In germline, CDR1 is SGHTA, CDR2 FQGNSA. The ends were cut back, 6 bases at V and 3 bases at J, with 9 bases in the middle. The CDR3 covers 12 residues. CDR3 residues: CASSFLNYEQYF. In DNA, the CDR3 is TGTGCCAGCAGTTTTCTAAACTACGAGCAGTACTTC.

The chain links TRBV3-1 to TRBJ1-3; TRBD1 matches 9 bases. Looked up from germline, CDR1 is LGHDT and CDR2 is YNNKEL (reference sequence). The CDR3 length is 14 residues. Trimming at V came to 3 bases and at J to 5 bases, leaving 2 bases not matched to a gene. CDR3 coding DNA: TGTGCCAGCAGCCAGGGGACAGGGAGAAACACCATATATTTT. It codes for CASSQGTGRNTIYF.

This clonotype turned up a few times. The rearrangement links TRBV10-3 to TRBJ1-1; 7 bases agree with TRBD1. J gave up 4 bases and V 6 bases, and 5 bases lay outside the gene matches. This CDR3 spans 13 amino acids. Germline V gene sequence: CDR1 ENHRY, CDR2 SYGVKD. CDR3 sequence (DNA): TGTGCCATCAGCGCCCCAGGGGGCACTGAAGCTTTCTTT. Amino acid sequence: CAISAPGGTEAFF.

In DNA, the CDR3 is TGTGCCGTGTACTCCGGGACGGTCGGGGAGCTGTTTTTT. Translated: CAVYSGTVGELFF. The chain uses TRBV28 and TRBJ2-2; D may be TRBD1 or TRBD2 (5 bases each). The CDR3 consists of 13 residues. Germline V gene lookup returns CDR1 MDHEN and CDR2 SYDVKM. V was clipped by 11 bases and J by 7 bases, with 17 bases between them.

The chain recombines TRBV4-2 with TRBJ1-1; 7 bases line up with TRBD1. The V gene's germline CDR1 is LGHNA and CDR2 YNFKEQ. CDR3 length: 16 amino acids. J lost 2 bases, V lost 5 bases, and 11 bases had no gene match. The CDR3: CASSKGDSTLNTEAFF. The CDR3 bases are TGTGCCAGCAGCAAAGGGGACAGTACCCTCAACACTGAAGCTTTCTTT.

The J gene is TRBJ1-5, the V gene TRBV20-1, with D perhaps matching TRBD1 (5 bases). This CDR3 has 13 amino acids. CDR1 is DFQATT, CDR2 SNEGSKA, per germline (reference sequence). V lost 6 bases and J lost 3, with 12 bases in between. CDR3 residues: CSARRGLNQPQHF. In DNA, the CDR3 is TGCAGTGCCCGAAGGGGCCTCAATCAGCCCCAGCATTTT.

The genes are TRBV6-5 and TRBJ2-4, with D hard to call. The CDR3 runs 14 residues. Per the germline V gene, CDR1 is MNHEY and CDR2 is SVGAGI. V lost 5 bases and J lost 0, with 8 bases in between. This chain's CDR3 is CASSLSLAKNIQYF. The CDR3 DNA follows: TGTGCCAGCAGTCTCTCCTTAGCCAAAAACATTCAGTACTTC.

This clonotype was counted only a few times. This chain uses TRBV5-5 with TRBJ2-2; 8 bases match TRBD1. The CDR3 contains 18 residues. Losses at the gene ends were 6 bases for V and 0 bases for J; bases not matched to a gene: 13. CDR1 is SGHKS and CDR2 is YYEKEE in the germline V gene (reference sequence). CDR3 coding DNA: TGTGCCAGCACCCTTTCAAGGACGGACAGGGCGAACACCGGGGAGCTGTTTTTT. This codes for CASTLSRTDRANTGELFF.

This clonotype was picked up a small number of times. This chain joins TRBV7-3 and TRBJ1-6; 7 bases fit TRBD1. CDR1 is SGHTA and CDR2 is FQGTGA in the germline V gene. The CDR3 runs to 14 residues. V lost 2 bases and J lost 12; bases outside the gene matches: 7. The CDR3 DNA is TGTGCCAGCAGCTTATCAGGGGGATGGGGACCCCTCCACTTT. Translating gives CASSLSGGWGPLHF.

The chain is built from TRBV5-6 and TRBJ1-1; possible D gene TRBD1, 5 bases. Germline assignment: CDR1 SGHDT and CDR2 YYEEEE. Trimming took off 0 bases at V and 5 bases at J, with 11 bases between the two ends. This CDR3 is 14 amino acids long. This chain's CDR3 is CASSLVGPGTEAFF. The CDR3 region has the DNA TGTGCCAGCAGCTTGGTGGGTCCAGGGACTGAAGCTTTCTTT.

The chain carries TRBV10-3 and TRBJ2-2; 10 bases line up with TRBD1. Germline CDR1 ENHRY, CDR2 SYGVKD. Germline trimming cut 0 bases from V and 4 bases from J; bases unmatched to any gene: 8. CDR3 length equals 18 residues. This CDR3 reads CAISESKFRTGGTGELFF. CDR3 sequence (DNA): TGTGCCATCAGTGAGTCGAAATTCCGGACAGGGGGCACCGGGGAGCTGTTTTTT.

This clonotype was detected a few times. CDR3 DNA sequence: TGCAGTGCTAGAGAAAGGAGCTCCTATAATTCACCCCTCCACTTT. Its translation is CSARERSSYNSPLHF. This sequence joins TRBV20-1 and TRBJ1-6; the D is unclear. The CDR3 length is 15 residues. V was pared by 0 bases and J by 0 bases, with 6 bases between. CDR1 DFQATT and CDR2 SNEGSKA come from the germline V gene (reference sequence).

This clonotype was detected a few times. The chain uses TRBV7-2 and TRBJ2-6; no definite D call. The CDR3 consists of 14 residues. V was cut by 2 bases and J by 0 bases, with 2 bases left in between. Per the germline V gene, CDR1 is SGHTA and CDR2 is FQGNSA. The CDR3 loop reads CASSLSSGANVLTF. The CDR3 DNA sequence: TGTGCCAGCAGCTTAAGCTCTGGGGCCAACGTCCTGACTTTC.

This clonotype was recorded once. With a much larger clone just one base away, this may be a read error. The gene calls are TRBV12-3 or TRBV12-4 and TRBJ1-6; D uncertain. The CDR3 sequence is 11 residues long. CDR3 coding DNA: TGTGTCAGCAGTAGAGATTCACCCCTCCACTTT. Translated: CVSSRDSPLHF.